This T cell receptor (beta chain) was sequenced in a study of T cells in narcolepsy. The protocol was immunoSEQ multiplex PCR, while the TCRdb copy is restricted to in-frame clones and leaves out a portion. The sample lists about 33,000 clones, about 80% occurring once. This CDR3 has 15 amino acids. Germline CDR1 and CDR2: SGDLS and YYNGEE. With 0 bases removed from V and 2 bases from J, the gap between germline ends came to 8 bases. The chain joins TRBV9 to TRBJ1-4; possible D gene TRBD1, 5 bases. The clonotype originates from a human donor with narcolepsy. The sequencing input was CD45RA- memory CD4+ T cells from PBMCs. The CDR3 nucleotides read TGTGCCAGCAGCGTAGGGGGACCTACTAATGAAAAACTGTTTTTT. This codes for CASSVGGPTNEKLFF.